This entry lists 23 T cell receptor beta chains sequenced from one sample in a study of blood T cell repertoires in COVID-19. Method: immunoSEQ multiplex PCR; TCRdb's copy keeps in-frame clones and lacks some. Altogether about 150,000 clones are present, about four fifths being singletons, with the ten largest covering approximately 0.5%. Material: peripheral blood. The origin of the receptors is a man aged 55-75 years with acute or convalescent COVID-19.

This chain uses TRBV7-2 with TRBJ2-7, with 8 bases aligning to TRBD2. The length of the CDR3 is 14 residues. V lost 0 bases to trimming and J lost 6 bases; unmatched junction nucleotides: 4. Germline-derived CDR1 and CDR2 are SGHTA and FQGNSA. The CDR3 DNA reads as TGTGCCAGCAGCTTAGCTAGCGGGGCCCCCGAGCAGTACTTC. Translating gives CASSLASGAPEQYF. The full variable domain, in which reference TRBV7-2 and TRBJ2-7 provide the parts outside the CDR3, is GAGVSQSPSNKVTEKGKDVELRCDPISGHTALYWYRQSLGQGLEFLIYFQGNSAPDKSGLPSDRFSAERTGGSVSTLTIQRTQQEDSAVYLCASSLASGAPEQYFGPGTRLTVT.

The count of this clone is one. J is TRBJ1-1 and V is TRBV7-9; 10 nucleotides align to TRBD1. The CDR3 runs to 15 residues. With 10 bases clipped from V and 4 bases from J, the junction kept 12 bases outside the gene matches. In germline, CDR1 is SEHNR, CDR2 FQNEAQ (reference sequence). The CDR3 nucleotides read TGTGCCACGTACGGACAGGGGGGTTTGGGCACTGAAGCTTTCTTT. Translated, it gives CATYGQGGLGTEAFF. Full variable domain (missing parts from reference TRBV7-9 and TRBJ1-1): DTGVSQNPRHKITKRGQNVTFRCDPISEHNRLYWYRQTLGQGPEFLTYFQNEAQLEKSRLLSDRFSAERPKGSFSTLEIQRTEQGDSAMYLCATYGQGGLGTEAFFGQGTRLTVV.

The CDR3 nucleotides are TGTGCCAGCAGCGTAGACGGCAGGGGGAACACTGAAGCTTTCTTT. It is translated as CASSVDGRGNTEAFF. The V gene is TRBV9, the J gene TRBJ1-1; D is perhaps TRBD1 (6 bases). CDR1 and CDR2 from the germline V gene are SGDLS and YYNGEE. The CDR3 is 15 residues long. The germline V and J ends were trimmed by 0 bases and 1 base, with 10 bases remaining between them.

The chain couples TRBV19 to TRBJ1-4; 7 bases agree with TRBD1. This CDR3 is built from 15 residues. V dropped 7 bases and J dropped 0; count of bases not matched to a gene: 5. CDR1 and CDR2 from the germline V gene are LNHDA and SQIVND (reference sequence). CDR3 coding DNA: TGTGCCAGTAATACCGGACAGGCAACTAATGAAAAACTGTTTTTT. It encodes CASNTGQATNEKLFF. Drawing the rest from reference TRBV19 and TRBJ1-4, the complete variable domain is DGGITQSPKYLFRKEGQNVTLSCEQNLNHDAMYWYRQDPGQGLRLIYYSQIVNDFQKGDIAEGYSVSREKKESFPLTVTSAQKNPTAFYLCASNTGQATNEKLFFGSGTQLSVL.

The genes are TRBV7-6 and TRBJ2-3, with 7 bases that match TRBD2. Looked up from germline, CDR1 is SGHVS and CDR2 is FNYEAQ. The CDR3 loop spans 16 amino acids. V lost 3 bases, J lost 5 bases, and 11 bases stayed unmatched. CDR3 residues: CASSLPTNPGGDTQYF. The CDR3 DNA reads TGTGCCAGCAGCTTGCCGACTAACCCGGGAGGAGATACGCAGTATTTT.

The rearrangement links TRBV21-1 to TRBJ1-2; TRBD1, the table's D call, was not compared with the DNA. TRBV21-1 is given as a pseudogene. The CDR3 runs 14 residues. The CDR3 reads CASSNGQGAGGYTF. DNA for the CDR3: TGTGCCAGCAGCAATGGACAGGGGGCGGGTGGCTACACCTTC.

This clone was observed a few times. The chain recombines TRBV15 with TRBJ1-3; D is undetermined. Trimming pared 1 base from V and 0 bases from J, leaving 4 bases between. The CDR3 covers 14 residues. Germline loops: CDR1 LNHNV, CDR2 YYDKDF (reference sequence). CDR3 residues: CATSRAGSGNTIYF. The CDR3 DNA reads TGTGCCACCAGCAGAGCAGGCTCTGGAAACACCATATATTTT.

The V gene is TRBV3-1 (or the pseudogene TRBV3-2), the J gene TRBJ2-1; 7 bases match TRBD2. The CDR3 loop spans 16 amino acids. J gave up 4 bases and V 0 bases, and 6 bases lay outside the gene matches. Germline CDR1 and CDR2: LGHDT and YNNKEL (reference sequence). CDR3 amino acids: CASSQDRLAPYNEQFF. The CDR3 coding sequence is TGTGCCAGCAGCCAAGACCGACTAGCACCGTACAATGAGCAGTTCTTC.

The rearrangement joins TRBV6-5 to TRBJ1-2; 8 nucleotides agree with TRBD1. Unmatched junction bases numbered 6, after V lost 6 bases and J lost 6 bases. CDR3 size: 13 residues. Germline lookup yields CDR1 MNHEY and CDR2 SVGAGI. In nucleotides, the CDR3 is TGTGCCAGCAGAACGCAGGGGGCGGATGGCTACACCTTC. It translates to CASRTQGADGYTF.

The chain combines TRBV7-9 with TRBJ2-3; 7 bases line up with TRBD2. The V gene end was trimmed by 3 bases and the J gene end by 4 bases; junction bases not matched to a gene: 7. Per the germline V gene, CDR1 is SEHNR and CDR2 is FQNEAQ (reference sequence). The CDR3 runs to 15 residues. CDR3 DNA sequence: TGTGCCAGCAGCTTGCGGAGCGGGACGTCAGATACGCAGTATTTT. Its protein product is CASSLRSGTSDTQYF.

The rearrangement joins TRBV6-5 to TRBJ2-1; 7 positions agree with TRBD1. Germline lookup yields CDR1 MNHEY and CDR2 SVGAGI. The CDR3 spans 15 residues. The trim removed 2 bases at V and 5 bases at J, leaving 6 bases unmatched. CDR3 nucleotide sequence: TGTGCCAGCAGTTACCAGGGGACAGCCAACAATGAGCAGTTCTTC. Encoded protein: CASSYQGTANNEQFF.

The J gene is TRBJ1-2, the V gene TRBV2; 8 bases match TRBD1. This CDR3 is 14 amino acids long. Germline values: CDR1 SNHLY, CDR2 FYNNEI. Trimming cost V 0 bases and J 4 bases; bases outside gene matches: 1. In DNA, the CDR3 is TGTGCCAGCAGTGAAGCGGGACAGGTCTATGGCTACACCTTC. Its translation is CASSEAGQVYGYTF.

The chain recombines TRBV28 with TRBJ2-5, with TRBD1 matching over 9 bases. The CDR3 loop spans 15 amino acids. Per the germline V gene, CDR1 is MDHEN and CDR2 is SYDVKM. The V segment lost 5 bases and the J segment 2 bases; nucleotides outside the gene matches: 6. Here the CDR3 reads CASSPETGGQETQYF. The CDR3 bases are TGTGCCAGCAGTCCAGAGACAGGGGGTCAAGAGACCCAGTACTTC.

The chain employs TRBV3-1 (or the pseudogene TRBV3-2) and TRBJ2-5; TRBD1 aligns across 10 bases. The CDR3 consists of 15 residues. Germline V lookup: CDR1 LGHDT, CDR2 YNNKEL (reference sequence). J lost 5 bases, V lost 5 bases, and 8 bases had no gene match. The CDR3 reads CASSKGQGVVETQYF. In DNA form, the CDR3 reads TGTGCCAGCAGCAAAGGACAGGGGGTGGTTGAGACCCAGTACTTC.

This chain links TRBV30 with TRBJ1-5; 7 bases fit TRBD1. The germline V gene encodes CDR1 GTSNPN and CDR2 SVGIG (reference sequence). The CDR3 has 13 residues. V was clipped by 5 bases and J by 4 bases; unmatched bases: 5. The CDR3 loop is CAWDVTGNQPQHF. The CDR3 nucleotides are TGTGCCTGGGACGTGACAGGGAATCAGCCCCAGCATTTT.

This clone has only one observation. The chain carries TRBV6-1 and TRBJ2-2; no reliable D call. The CDR3 loop spans 15 amino acids. Germline V gene sequence: CDR1 MNHNS, CDR2 SASEGT. V lost 1 base and J lost 4, with 10 bases in between. Here the CDR3 DNA reads TGTGCCAGCAGTGAAGTGAACCTCGGCACCGGGGAGCTGTTTTTT. Translation gives CASSEVNLGTGELFF.

The V gene is TRBV5-4, the J gene TRBJ2-7; a possible D gene is TRBD1 (6 bases). V lost 0 bases and J 0 bases, leaving 13 bases between the germline ends. This CDR3 comprises 16 residues. Per germline, CDR1 SGHNT and CDR2 YYREEE (reference sequence). The chain's CDR3 is CASSLALGQSSYEQYF. The CDR3 DNA sequence: TGTGCCAGCAGCTTGGCCCTAGGACAGAGCTCCTACGAGCAGTACTTC.

The chain recombines TRBV6-5 with TRBJ1-1; 8 nucleotides match TRBD1. J lost 4 bases, V lost 6 bases, and 7 bases had no gene match. Germline V gene sequence: CDR1 MNHEY, CDR2 SVGAGI. The CDR3 consists of 14 residues. CDR3 protein: CASRLTGDSTEAFF. CDR3 DNA sequence: TGTGCCAGCAGGTTGACAGGGGATAGCACTGAAGCTTTCTTT.

The rearrangement uses TRBV5-1 and TRBJ1-2; 7 bases match TRBD1. Germline V gene lookup returns CDR1 SGHRS and CDR2 YFSETQ. The length of the CDR3 is 14 residues. With 4 bases clipped from V and 8 bases from J, the junction kept 11 bases outside the gene matches. The CDR3 here is CASSALGTAEGYTF. CDR3 coding DNA: TGCGCCAGCAGCGCGCTAGGGACAGCCGAAGGCTACACCTTC. The whole variable domain, filled in from reference TRBV5-1 and TRBJ1-2, reads KAGVTQTPRYLIKTRGQQVTLSCSPISGHRSVSWYQQTPGQGLQFLFEYFSETQRNKGNFPGRFSGRQFSNSRSEMNVSTLELGDSALYLCASSALGTAEGYTFGSGTRLTVV.

The rearrangement joins TRBV3-1 (or the pseudogene TRBV3-2) to TRBJ2-4; 7 bases fit TRBD2. Per the germline V gene, CDR1 is LGHDT and CDR2 is YNNKEL (reference sequence). V trimming: 3 bases; J trimming: 4 bases; junction bases outside the gene matches: 0. CDR3 size: 13 residues. CDR3 residues: CASSHGGKNIQYF. As DNA, the CDR3 is TGTGCCAGCAGCCACGGGGGGAAAAACATTCAGTACTTC.

The chain has TRBV5-4 and TRBJ2-1; D is perhaps TRBD2 (5 bases). Germline CDR1 SGHNT, CDR2 YYREEE (reference sequence). Trimming took off 1 base at V and 0 bases at J, with 11 bases between the two ends. The CDR3 is made up of 16 amino acids. Written as DNA, the CDR3 is TGTGCCAGCAGCTTGATCGGCGGGCCCTCCTACAATGAGCAGTTCTTC. Protein: CASSLIGGPSYNEQFF.

The V gene is TRBV2, the J gene TRBJ1-5; 8 nucleotides line up with TRBD1. V trimming: 4 bases; J trimming: 0 bases; junction bases outside the gene matches: 5. Per the germline V gene, CDR1 is SNHLY and CDR2 is FYNNEI. This CDR3 spans 16 amino acids. The CDR3 reads CASSGGTGVSNQPQHF. The DNA for the CDR3 is TGTGCCAGCAGTGGGGGGACAGGAGTTAGCAATCAGCCCCAGCATTTT.

To note about this clone: At the DNA level, this CDR3 is encoded by other sequences in the same sample as well. The gene calls are TRBV20-1 and TRBJ2-5, with TRBD2 as a possible D gene (5 bases). The CDR3 totals 11 residues. The V gene lost 3 bases and the J gene lost 4 bases, with 6 bases spanning the gap. Germline V gives CDR1 DFQATT, CDR2 SNEGSKA (reference sequence). The DNA of the CDR3 is TGCAGTGCTAGCGGAGGAGAGACCCAGTACTTC. It yields the protein CSASGGETQYF.